The T cell receptor (beta chain) under discussion was sequenced for a study of Ad26.COV2.S vaccination and SARS-CoV-2 variants. Measured with immunoSEQ multiplex PCR; TCRdb has only the in-frame clones, and not every one. Here the sample spans 450,000 to 550,000 clones, roughly 89% being singletons. This CDR3 region has 15 residues. V shed 5 bases and J 7 bases; nucleotides not matched to a gene: 11. Germline V gene lookup returns CDR1 SGHNT and CDR2 YENEEA. Documented treatment: roughly 19 received Ad26.COV2.S at low or high dose, single or two shots; roughly five received placebo; per-sample allocation not given. Sampling was performed 63 days after the first vaccine or placebo injection.

This TCR derives from a person aged 18-65 years who received the Ad26.COV2.S COVID-19 vaccine or a placebo. The sample in question was peripheral blood, obtained in a trial of Ad26.COV2.S vaccine versus placebo. This rearrangement joins TRBV11-3 to TRBJ2-1, with 7 bases that match TRBD1. DNA of the CDR3: TGTGCCAGCAGCCCTCCCGAGGGGGCTCAGAATGAGCAGTTCTTC. Its translation: CASSPPEGAQNEQFF.